This T cell receptor beta chain was observed in a study of response to subunit inactivated influenza vaccine. Study outcomes and limitations: The authors offered the suggestion that each seasonal influenza vaccination recruits few new T cells.

Turning to this clonotype: What it binds is unknown.

The trim removed 5 bases at V and 1 base at J, leaving 6 bases unmatched. Germline V gives CDR1 SSHAT, CDR2 FNYEAQ (reference sequence). This CDR3 comprises 16 residues. TCRdb processed the RT-PCR reads anew with MiXCR; each CDR3 protein has one entry. The data show 600,000 to 700,000 distinct CDR3 sequences, about 15% seen once. The sequence was collected from a man over 45 who received an inactivated influenza vaccine. The chain is built from TRBV7-7 and TRBJ2-1; 9 bases line up with TRBD2. Sequencing used PBMCs from blood, obtained less than 15 days before vaccination. CDR3 sequence (DNA): TGTGCCAGCAGCCCTAGTCTAGCGGGGTCCTACAATGAGCAGTTCTTC. Translation gives CASSPSLAGSYNEQFF.